This TCR beta chain was observed in a study of T cell responses to AZD1222 COVID-19 vaccine. This CDR3 is 11 amino acids long. The germline V and J ends were trimmed by 0 bases and 11 bases, with 5 bases remaining between them. From germline, CDR1 is LNHDA and CDR2 SQIVND (reference sequence). For this clone: Antigen unknown.

Generated by immunoSEQ multiplex PCR, the TCRdb table keeps only in-frame clones and is missing some. The data show roughly 140,000 clones, 75% to 85% seen once. Study results and caveats: Scientists sampled the repertoires only once the peak T cell response had passed.

The receptor was derived from an adult in good health. This material consisted of peripheral blood, taken on day 0 of MenACWY control vaccination. V gene TRBV19 combines with J gene TRBJ2-4; no definite D call. CDR3 amino acids: CASSIDRLQYF. Here the CDR3 DNA reads TGTGCCAGTAGTATAGATCGTCTTCAGTACTTC.